This passage covers 10 T cell receptor beta chains from one sample sequenced in a study of blood T cell repertoires in COVID-19. The table came from immunoSEQ multiplex PCR; TCRdb's copy has only in-frame clones and leaves some out. The top ten clones hold approximately 10% of a sample with 200,000 to 250,000 clones, 86% of them seen once. The specimen was peripheral blood. All receptors come from a woman in her forties or fifties with COVID-19, enrolled during active disease.

This chain links TRBV7-9 with TRBJ1-6; 10 nucleotides align to TRBD1. V was clipped by 4 bases and J by 7 bases; unmatched bases: 13. The germline gives CDR1 SEHNR, CDR2 FQNEAQ (reference sequence). This CDR3 is built from 18 residues. The CDR3 region is CASSYLFPDRGDNSPLHF. The CDR3 DNA sequence: TGTGCCAGCAGCTACCTCTTCCCGGACAGGGGGGACAATTCACCCCTCCACTTT. Full variable domain (outside the CDR3, taken from reference TRBV7-9 and TRBJ1-6): DTGVSQNPRHKITKRGQNVTFRCDPISEHNRLYWYRQTLGQGPEFLTYFQNEAQLEKSRLLSDRFSAERPKGSFSTLEIQRTEQGDSAMYLCASSYLFPDRGDNSPLHFGNGTRLTVT.

This sequence joins TRBV30 and TRBJ2-7, with TRBD2 matching 11 bases. The V segment lost 0 bases and the J segment 6 bases; nucleotides outside the gene matches: 13. CDR1 GTSNPN and CDR2 SVGIG come from the germline V gene (reference sequence). The CDR3 is made up of 17 amino acids. This CDR3 reads CAWSVRTSGGARREQYF. The DNA for the CDR3 is TGTGCCTGGAGTGTACGAACTAGCGGGGGCGCCCGGCGCGAGCAGTACTTC. Drawing the rest from reference TRBV30 and TRBJ2-7, the complete variable domain is SQTIHQWPATLVQPVGSPLSLECTVEGTSNPNLYWYRQAAGRGLQLLFYSVGIGQISSEVPQNLSASRPQDRQFILSSKKLLLSDSGFYLCAWSVRTSGGARREQYFGPGTRLTVT.

This clone was counted between two and nine times. The same CDR3 also results from other DNA sequences found in this sample. The rearrangement uses TRBV20-1 and TRBJ2-7, with D unresolved. V was clipped by 7 bases and J by 0 bases, with 4 bases between them. The germline CDR1 and CDR2 sequences are DFQATT and SNEGSKA (reference sequence). The CDR3 contains 10 residues. CDR3 DNA: TGCAGTGTATTCTCCTACGAGCAGTACTTC. It specifies CSVFSYEQYF.

The chain combines TRBV5-1 with TRBJ2-3, with TRBD2 identical over 7 bases. After removal of 0 bases from V and 0 bases from J, the junction contained 7 bases not matched to a gene. The length of the CDR3 is 17 residues. Germline V gene data show CDR1 as SGHRS and CDR2 as YFSETQ. CDR3 nucleotides: TGCGCCAGCAGCTTGGGCCTGGGGGGGACTAGCACAGATACGCAGTATTTT. Amino acids: CASSLGLGGTSTDTQYF.

The rearrangement joins TRBV7-9 to TRBJ2-2, with a possible D match to TRBD1 (6 bases). V gave up 4 bases and J gave up 4 bases, with 13 bases separating them. The CDR3 is 15 amino acids. CDR1 and CDR2 from the germline V gene are SEHNR and FQNEAQ (reference sequence). The CDR3 loop is CASSSQGQSTGELFF. Written as DNA, the CDR3 is TGTGCCAGCAGCTCCCAGGGGCAGAGCACCGGGGAGCTGTTTTTT. Looking up the rest from reference TRBV7-9 and TRBJ2-2 gives the full variable domain: DTGVSQNPRHKITKRGQNVTFRCDPISEHNRLYWYRQTLGQGPEFLTYFQNEAQLEKSRLLSDRFSAERPKGSFSTLEIQRTEQGDSAMYLCASSSQGQSTGELFFGEGSRLTVL.

The chain couples TRBV19 to TRBJ1-5; possibly TRBD1 for D (6 bases). The CDR3 is made up of 13 amino acids. Germline V gene data show CDR1 as LNHDA and CDR2 as SQIVND (reference sequence). V was trimmed by 3 bases and J by 6 bases, leaving 9 bases between them. CDR3 sequence: CASSIHRVQPQHF. The CDR3 nucleotides are TGTGCCAGTAGTATTCACAGGGTTCAGCCCCAGCATTTT.

This rearrangement joins TRBV19 to TRBJ2-2; D is possibly TRBD2 (6 bases). V was shortened by 6 bases and J by 0 bases, with 8 bases between the two germline ends. CDR3 length: 14 residues. The germline V gene has CDR1 LNHDA and CDR2 SQIVND (reference sequence). CDR3: CASSWGANTGELFF. The CDR3 bases are TGTGCCAGTAGCTGGGGGGCGAACACCGGGGAGCTGTTTTTT.

The genes are TRBV5-4 and TRBJ2-1; TRBD2 matches 11 bases. The CDR3 runs to 15 residues. Unmatched junction bases numbered 7, after V lost 1 base and J lost 10 bases. Looked up from germline, CDR1 is SGHNT and CDR2 is YYREEE (reference sequence). The CDR3 loop is CASSLSSGGAGEQFF. In nucleotides, the CDR3 is TGTGCCAGCAGCTTGAGTAGCGGGGGGGCGGGAGAGCAGTTCTTC. Based on the CDR3 plus reference TRBV5-4 and TRBJ2-1, the full variable domain is ETGVTQSPTHLIKTRGQQVTLRCSSQSGHNTVSWYQQALGQGPQFIFQYYREEENGRGNFPPRFSGLQFPNYSSELNVNALELDDSALYLCASSLSSGGAGEQFFGPGTRLTVL.

The V call is TRBV27, the J call TRBJ2-7; TRBD2 matches 7 bases. Per germline, CDR1 MNHEY and CDR2 SMNVEV (reference sequence). CDR3 length equals 12 residues. V shed 6 bases, J shed 1 base, and the junction held 0 bases outside the gene matches. This CDR3 reads CASRGGSYEQYF. CDR3 DNA: TGTGCCAGCAGGGGGGGGTCCTACGAGCAGTACTTC.

This rearrangement joins TRBV11-3 to TRBJ2-1; TRBD2 matches 10 bases. The CDR3 is made up of 15 amino acids. J gave up 4 bases and V 5 bases, and 5 bases lay outside the gene matches. Germline-derived CDR1 and CDR2 are SGHNT and YENEEA. The CDR3 coding sequence is TGTGCCAGCAGCCCCGGGACTAGCGAATACAATGAGCAGTTCTTC. This codes for CASSPGTSEYNEQFF.